Reported below is one T cell receptor beta chain. This clone was observed once. It lacks a known antigen. No per-base quality is available; no much larger clone lies one base away. Inclusive of the bounding cysteine and phenylalanine, the CDR3 is 16 residues long. Only CDR3 DNA remains: 48 bases, in frame from the first base. V ends up 5 bases short and J 0 bases short, with an unmatched junction base count of 8. In the germline V gene, CDR1 corresponds to SGHRS and CDR2 to YFSETQ. This entry comes from a study of OX40 agonist ivuxolimab in advanced cancers. Regarding the study in general: The costimulatory receptor OX40 (CD134) was targeted by ivuxolimab, a fully human IgG2 agonistic monoclonal antibody. Intravenous ivuxolimab was administered to patients every 2 weeks at six dose levels: 0.01, 0.1, 0.3, 1.5, 3 and 10 mg/kg. Among the 52 dose-escalation patients, about 20 had hepatocellular carcinoma, roughly 15 melanoma, 9 renal cell carcinoma and 9 head and neck cancer. In the dose-escalation cohort, 65% to 90% of patients were male, and the mean age was roughly 60 years, with a range of about 23 to 80. Patients were allowed to have had prior anti-PD-1, anti-PD-L1 or anti-CTLA-4 therapy, and around two fifths of the dose-escalation patients had been treated with checkpoint inhibitors. Partial responses occurred in three dose-escalation patients: two with cutaneous melanoma and one with hepatocellular carcinoma. The point of sequencing TCRbeta in the periphery was to test whether ivuxolimab changed TCR sequence diversity and drove clonal T-cell expansion. The paper reports the monotherapy dose-escalation portion (N of about 54 patients) of the phase I ivuxolimab trial.

Patients with a history of autoimmune disease or receiving systemic immunosuppression were excluded from the trial. In every dose cohort, peripheral blood was drawn for TCR sequencing at baseline, cycle 4 day 1, and cycle 7 day 1. Samples were obtained from an open-label, multicenter, first-in-human phase I dose-escalation trial of ivuxolimab. Adults with locally advanced or metastatic head and neck squamous cell, hepatocellular, melanoma or renal cell carcinoma were enrolled in the trial. CD4+ and CD8+ T cells were sorted separately from peripheral blood before TCR sequencing. General findings and caveats noted by the study authors: Antigen specificity was not determined for the clonally expanded peripheral T cells. On average, CD8+ T cells showed more expanded clones than CD4+ T cells after ivuxolimab. Low levels of normalized T-cell clonal expansion were also seen in some patients who did not respond. Clonal expansion of both CD4+ and CD8+ blood T cells was observed from baseline to week 6 at doses 0.1 to 3.0 mg/kg. Partial responders in the 0.1-3.0 mg/kg groups had among the lowest normalized peripheral clonal expansion, especially among CD8+ T cells.

For sequencing of the TCRbeta CDR3 region, genomic DNA was extracted from the sorted cells. The immunoSEQ Assay was used to sequence the TCRbeta CDR3 regions. TCRdb's version of the immuneACCESS table is confined to in-frame rearrangements and falls short of the full clone set. An unresolved V gene accounts for under half of the shortfall where checked; the remainder is of unknown origin. A total of approximately 100,000 clones appear in this sample, 92% of them only once. The ten largest clonotypes hold around 0.54% of the sample. The chain is encoded by TRBV5-1 joined to TRBJ2-1; 7 of the junction bases match TRBD1. The receptor's source is an adult with an advanced solid tumor such as melanoma, head and neck, liver or kidney cancer. The specimen was CD4+ or CD8+ T cells sorted from blood, collected in a trial of the OX40 agonist ivuxolimab. Here the CDR3 is given as CASREARGSSYNEQFF. The sequenced DNA is TGCGCCAGCAGGGAAGCCAGGGGGAGCTCCTACAATGAGCAGTTCTTC.